This entry lists 22 T cell receptor beta chains sequenced from one sample in a study of vaccination and CD4 T cells after COVID-19. For these TCRs, the target antigens are not known. Regarding treatment: roughly 10-day PBMC culture with coronavirus spike peptide pools or control peptides (ViraFEST assay). Sequence data for DNA of cultured CD4+ T cells were generated by the Oncomine TCR Beta short-read assay. TCRdb independently ran MiXCR on the PCR reads; one entry per CDR3 protein. The table lists some 18,000 distinct CDR3 sequences, under 65% of them singletons, with almost 10% in the top ten. This specimen was CD4+ T cells from blood, cultured in vitro, taken after SARS-CoV-2 vaccination. These receptors all stem from a human donor who had recovered from COVID-19.

The genes are TRBV11-3 and TRBJ1-5; no definite D call. CDR3 length equals 16 residues. CDR1 and CDR2 (germline): SGHNT, YENEEA. V was trimmed by 1 base and J by 1 base, leaving 11 bases between them. As DNA, the CDR3 is TGTGCCAGCAGCTTAGGTCGGGATTCGAGCAATCAGCCCCAGCATTTT. Encoded protein: CASSLGRDSSNQPQHF.

CDR3 in amino acids: CASSSTYSNQPQHF. The CDR3 DNA sequence: TGTGCCAGCAGCTCGACCTATAGCAATCAGCCCCAGCATTTT. This chain joins TRBV7-2 and TRBJ1-5; no reliable D call. V was pared by 4 bases and J by 0 bases, with 7 bases between. CDR3 length: 14 amino acids. Germline V CDR1 and CDR2: SGHTA, FQGNSA.

The chain uses TRBV29-1 and TRBJ1-2; 7 nucleotides align to TRBD1. With 2 bases clipped from V and 6 bases from J, the junction kept 6 bases outside the gene matches. CDR3 length: 13 amino acids. The germline V gene encodes CDR1 SQVTM and CDR2 ANQGSEA. This CDR3 reads CSVERGLSNGYTF. The CDR3 DNA reads TGCAGCGTTGAAAGGGGGCTGAGTAATGGCTACACCTTC.

Written as DNA, the CDR3 is TGTGCCAGCAGCTTAGGAAAGGATGAGCAGTTCTTC. As protein: CASSLGKDEQFF. This chain uses TRBV7-2 with TRBJ2-1; no clear D. Trimming removed 1 base from V and 8 bases from J, with 6 bases in between. This CDR3 has 12 amino acids. Germline V CDR1 and CDR2: SGHTA, FQGNSA.

The chain combines TRBV20-1 with TRBJ1-2; TRBD1 agrees at 10 bases. The J segment lost 8 bases and the V segment lost 5 bases, leaving 8 bases of the junction unmatched. The germline CDR1 and CDR2 sequences are DFQATT and SNEGSKA (reference sequence). CDR3 length: 13 residues. For the CDR3, the DNA is TGCAGTGCTGCCCGGGACAGGGGTTCGGGCTACACCTTC. Protein sequence: CSAARDRGSGYTF.

This sequence joins TRBV6-1 and TRBJ1-1, with 8 bases that match TRBD1. This CDR3 contains 12 residues. Per the germline V gene, CDR1 is MNHNS and CDR2 is SASEGT. Losses at the gene ends were 7 bases for V and 5 bases for J; bases not matched to a gene: 3. In DNA form, the CDR3 reads TGTGCCAGCAACAGGGGGGGGACTGAAGCTTTCTTT. Its translation: CASNRGGTEAFF.

The chain recombines TRBV30 with TRBJ1-5; 9 nucleotides align to TRBD1. Germline-derived CDR1 and CDR2 are GTSNPN and SVGIG (reference sequence). CDR3 length: 13 amino acids. J gave up 7 bases and V 3 bases, and 4 bases lay outside the gene matches. DNA for the CDR3: TGTGCCTGGAGGGGACAGGGAGCGCAGCCCCAGCATTTT. Protein: CAWRGQGAQPQHF.

This clonotype was picked up a small number of times. The chain has TRBV2 and TRBJ1-5, with unresolved D. Germline V CDR1 and CDR2: SNHLY, FYNNEI. V was cut by 3 bases and J by 6 bases, with 9 bases left in between. The length of the CDR3 is 13 residues. In DNA, the CDR3 is TGTGCCAGCAGTGATAGGGCACGTCAGCCCCAGCATTTT. This translates into CASSDRARQPQHF.

This clonotype showed up just a few times. The chain is built from TRBV30 and TRBJ1-2; D perhaps matches TRBD1 (5 bases). Germline CDR1 GTSNPN, CDR2 SVGIG (reference sequence). CDR3 length: 12 amino acids. Trimming pared 0 bases from V and 7 bases from J, leaving 9 bases between. The CDR3 reads CAWSVFGGGYTF. In DNA, the CDR3 is TGTGCCTGGAGTGTTTTCGGGGGTGGCTACACCTTC.

The CDR3 DNA follows: TGTGCCAGCAGTGCCCCTCCTAGCGGGGGCTCCTACGAGCAGTACTTC. The encoded protein is CASSAPPSGGSYEQYF. This chain links TRBV28 with TRBJ2-7; 10 bases fit TRBD2. The V gene's germline CDR1 is MDHEN and CDR2 SYDVKM. V lost 5 bases and J lost 0; bases outside the gene matches: 7. This CDR3 is 16 amino acids long.

The chain is built from TRBV5-1 and TRBJ1-2, with D maybe TRBD1 (6 bases). The V end was cut by 2 bases, the J end by 0 bases, with 11 bases between. The V gene's germline CDR1 is SGHRS and CDR2 YFSETQ. The CDR3 length is 15 residues. CDR3 amino acids: CASSLGTPSNYGYTF. Here the CDR3 DNA reads TGCGCCAGCAGCTTAGGGACACCATCTAACTATGGCTACACCTTC.

The gene calls are TRBV27 and TRBJ1-1, with TRBD1 identical over 7 bases. The CDR3 length is 17 residues. In germline, CDR1 is MNHEY, CDR2 SMNVEV (reference sequence). V lost 5 bases and J lost 4; bases outside the gene matches: 16. DNA of the CDR3: TGTGCCAGCAGTCCTCTGGGACAGAGGGGACGGGGCACTGAAGCTTTCTTT. Its translation is CASSPLGQRGRGTEAFF.

The chain carries TRBV7-3 and TRBJ2-3; 9 bases are shared with TRBD2. Trimming took 5 bases from V and 2 from J; bases not matched to a gene: 8. In germline, CDR1 is SGHTA, CDR2 FQGTGA. This CDR3 is 16 amino acids long. The CDR3 protein is CASSLRGLADTDTQYF. The CDR3, as DNA: TGTGCCAGCAGCCTTAGGGGACTAGCAGACACAGATACGCAGTATTTT. The variable domain in full, completed from reference TRBV7-3 and TRBJ2-3, reads GAGVSQTPSNKVTEKGKYVELRCDPISGHTALYWYRQSLGQGPEFLIYFQGTGAADDSGLPNDRFFAVRPEGSVSTLKIQRTERGDSAVYLCASSLRGLADTDTQYFGPGTRLTVL.

The V and J genes are TRBV19 and TRBJ1-3; D gene uncertain. The V gene lost 10 bases and the J gene lost 5 bases, with 12 bases spanning the gap. The CDR3 loop spans 12 amino acids. Germline V gene lookup returns CDR1 LNHDA and CDR2 SQIVND (reference sequence). The CDR3 loop reads CATRGRRNTIYF. Written as DNA, the CDR3 is TGTGCCACTAGAGGGAGGAGAAACACCATATATTTT. The entire variable domain, with the rest obtained from reference TRBV19 and TRBJ1-3, is as follows: DGGITQSPKYLFRKEGQNVTLSCEQNLNHDAMYWYRQDPGQGLRLIYYSQIVNDFQKGDIAEGYSVSREKKESFPLTVTSAQKNPTAFYLCATRGRRNTIYFGEGSWLTVV.

As concerns this clonotype: Compared with germline, one end of the junction differs, possibly owing to a read error. V is TRBV12-3 or TRBV12-4 and J is TRBJ2-1; no reliable D call. The CDR3 sequence is 12 residues long. CDR3 in DNA: TGTGCCAGCAGTTTTGTGGGCCTAGAGCAATTCTTC. This gives the protein CASSFVGLEQFF.

V and J are TRBV20-1 and TRBJ1-5; tentatively, D is TRBD1 (6 bases). V lost 6 bases to trimming and J lost 5 bases, with 26 bases between them. The length of the CDR3 is 17 residues. Germline CDR1 DFQATT, CDR2 SNEGSKA (reference sequence). CDR3 in amino acids: CSATSGTRRFSDQPQHF. CDR3 in DNA: TGCAGTGCAACTTCCGGGACAAGAAGATTCTCTGATCAGCCCCAGCATTTT.

The rearrangement joins TRBV27 to TRBJ2-1; 7 bases are shared with TRBD2. Trimming removed 8 bases from V and 3 bases from J; junction bases left unmatched: 10. Germline loops: CDR1 MNHEY, CDR2 SMNVEV (reference sequence). CDR3 length: 15 residues. The CDR3 region has the DNA TGTGCCAGCTCAACGAGCGGGGTCATCTACAATGAGCAGTTCTTC. Its translation: CASSTSGVIYNEQFF.

This clonotype appeared a few times. This chain uses TRBV20-1 with TRBJ2-2; D is perhaps TRBD2 (6 bases). The CDR3 sequence is 12 residues long. V was shortened by 2 bases and J by 6 bases, with 7 bases between the two germline ends. CDR1 DFQATT and CDR2 SNEGSKA come from the germline V gene (reference sequence). CDR3 DNA sequence: TGCAGTGCTAGAACTAGCCCCGGGGAGCTGTTTTTT. Translation gives CSARTSPGELFF.

A single count supports this clonotype. This chain's CDR3 is CASSLVLQETQYF. The CDR3 DNA reads TGTGCCAGCAGCTTAGTGCTTCAAGAGACCCAGTACTTC. The chain is built from TRBV7-2 and TRBJ2-5, with D unclear. CDR1 is SGHTA and CDR2 is FQGNSA in the germline V gene. Trimming shortened V by 1 base and J by 2 bases, and 5 bases separated the two germline ends. The CDR3 has 13 amino acids.

The sample holds a few counts of this clonotype. This sequence joins TRBV19 and TRBJ1-5; D remains unclear. Germline V gene data show CDR1 as LNHDA and CDR2 as SQIVND (reference sequence). Trimming cost V 2 bases and J 3 bases, with 11 bases left between them. The CDR3 runs 15 residues. The CDR3 spells CASSIIRQNNQPQHF. The CDR3 nucleotides are TGTGCCAGTAGTATAATCCGGCAGAACAATCAGCCCCAGCATTTT.

The chain combines TRBV7-2 with TRBJ1-6, with a possible D match to TRBD1 (5 bases). CDR1 and CDR2 (germline): SGHTA, FQGNSA. The CDR3 totals 15 residues. Trimming took 5 bases from V and 10 from J, leaving 18 bases between them. The CDR3 nucleotides are TGTGCCAGCAGCCGCACAGGACTCCGGGGGTCACCCCTCCACTTT. Protein sequence: CASSRTGLRGSPLHF.

J is TRBJ1-1 and V is TRBV7-2, with D hard to call. Trimming took off 7 bases at V and 4 bases at J, with 13 bases between the two ends. Germline values: CDR1 SGHTA, CDR2 FQGNSA. The CDR3 has 13 residues. This CDR3 is CASMRPLGTEAFF. In DNA form, the CDR3 reads TGTGCCAGCATGCGACCCCTGGGCACTGAAGCTTTCTTT.